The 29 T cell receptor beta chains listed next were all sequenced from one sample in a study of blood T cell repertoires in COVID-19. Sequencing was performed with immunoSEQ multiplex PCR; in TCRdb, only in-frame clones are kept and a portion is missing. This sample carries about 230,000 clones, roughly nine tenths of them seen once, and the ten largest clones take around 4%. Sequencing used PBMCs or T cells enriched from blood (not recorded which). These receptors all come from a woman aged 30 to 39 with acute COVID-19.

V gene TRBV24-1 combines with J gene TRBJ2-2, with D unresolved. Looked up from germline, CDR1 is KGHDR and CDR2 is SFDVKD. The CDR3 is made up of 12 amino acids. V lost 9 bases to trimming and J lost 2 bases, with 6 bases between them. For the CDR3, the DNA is TGTGCCACCCGAGAAAACACCGGGGAGCTGTTTTTT. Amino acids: CATRENTGELFF.

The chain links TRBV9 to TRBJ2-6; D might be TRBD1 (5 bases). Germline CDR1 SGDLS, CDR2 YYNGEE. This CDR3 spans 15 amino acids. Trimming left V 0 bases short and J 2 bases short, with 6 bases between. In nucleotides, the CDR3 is TGTGCCAGCAGCGTAGAACAGGCTGGGGCCAACGTCCTGACTTTC. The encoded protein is CASSVEQAGANVLTF.

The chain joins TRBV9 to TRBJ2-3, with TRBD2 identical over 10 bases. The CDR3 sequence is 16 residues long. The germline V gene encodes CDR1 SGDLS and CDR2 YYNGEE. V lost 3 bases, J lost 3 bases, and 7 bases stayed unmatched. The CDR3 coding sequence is TGTGCCAGCAGCGCCGAGCGGGGGGGAGGTACAGATACGCAGTATTTT. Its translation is CASSAERGGGTDTQYF.

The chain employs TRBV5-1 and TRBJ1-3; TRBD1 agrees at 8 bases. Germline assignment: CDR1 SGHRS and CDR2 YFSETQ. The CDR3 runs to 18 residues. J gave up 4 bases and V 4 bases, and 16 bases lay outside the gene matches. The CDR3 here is CASSQDPLQGDGGNTIYF. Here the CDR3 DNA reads TGCGCCAGCAGCCAAGACCCCTTACAGGGGGACGGGGGAAACACCATATATTTT.

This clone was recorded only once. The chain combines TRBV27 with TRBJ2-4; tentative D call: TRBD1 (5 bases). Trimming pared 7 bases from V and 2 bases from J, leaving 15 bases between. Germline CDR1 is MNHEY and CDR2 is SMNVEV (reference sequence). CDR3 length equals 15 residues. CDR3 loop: CASTSSGASKNIQYF. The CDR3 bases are TGTGCCAGCACCTCAAGTGGGGCTTCCAAAAACATTCAGTACTTC.

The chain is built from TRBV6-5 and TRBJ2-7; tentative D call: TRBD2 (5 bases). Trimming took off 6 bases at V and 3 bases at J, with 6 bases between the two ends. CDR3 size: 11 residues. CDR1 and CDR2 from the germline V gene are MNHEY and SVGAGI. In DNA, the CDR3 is TGTGCCAGCAGAGAGGGCTACGAGCAGTACTTC. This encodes CASREGYEQYF.

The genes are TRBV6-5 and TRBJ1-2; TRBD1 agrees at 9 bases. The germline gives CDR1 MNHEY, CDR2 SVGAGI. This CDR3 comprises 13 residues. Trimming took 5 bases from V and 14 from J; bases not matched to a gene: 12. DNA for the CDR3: TGTGCCAGCAGTCCCCAGACAGGGGGTTTGGGGACCTTC. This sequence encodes CASSPQTGGLGTF.

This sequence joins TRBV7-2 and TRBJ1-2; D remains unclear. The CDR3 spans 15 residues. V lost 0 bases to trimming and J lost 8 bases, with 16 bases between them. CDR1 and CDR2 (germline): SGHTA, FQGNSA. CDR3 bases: TGTGCCAGCAGCTTAGCGGGGAGGGATGTAAGGGGCTACACCTTC. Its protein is CASSLAGRDVRGYTF.

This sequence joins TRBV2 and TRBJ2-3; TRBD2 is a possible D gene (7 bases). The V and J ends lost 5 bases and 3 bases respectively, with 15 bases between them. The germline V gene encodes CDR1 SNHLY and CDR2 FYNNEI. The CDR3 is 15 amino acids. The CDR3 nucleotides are TGTGCCAGCAGTATAGGGGGGGGAAGTACAGATACGCAGTATTTT. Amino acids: CASSIGGGSTDTQYF.

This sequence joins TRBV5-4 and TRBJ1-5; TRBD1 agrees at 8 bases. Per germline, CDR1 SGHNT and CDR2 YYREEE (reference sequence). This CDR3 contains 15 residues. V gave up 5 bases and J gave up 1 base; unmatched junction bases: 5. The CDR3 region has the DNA TGTGCCAGCAGTTCGGACAGGGCAAGCAATCAGCCCCAGCATTTT. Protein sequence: CASSSDRASNQPQHF.

The CDR3 DNA sequence: TGTGCCAGCAGCTTAAGTGGGGGGGTTCAGCCCCAGCATTTT. Translated, it gives CASSLSGGVQPQHF. V gene TRBV7-3 combines with J gene TRBJ1-5, with D maybe TRBD1 (5 bases). The CDR3 covers 14 residues. Per germline, CDR1 SGHTA and CDR2 FQGTGA. The V and J ends lost 1 base and 6 bases respectively, with 10 bases between them.

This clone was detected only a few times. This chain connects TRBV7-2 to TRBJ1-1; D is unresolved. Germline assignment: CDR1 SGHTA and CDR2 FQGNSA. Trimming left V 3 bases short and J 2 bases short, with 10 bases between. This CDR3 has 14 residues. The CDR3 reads CASSFLALNTEAFF. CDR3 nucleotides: TGTGCCAGCAGCTTCCTGGCCCTCAACACTGAAGCTTTCTTT.

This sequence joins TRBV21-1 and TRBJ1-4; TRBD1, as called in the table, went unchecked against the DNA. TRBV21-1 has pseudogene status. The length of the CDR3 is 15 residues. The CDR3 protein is CASSNSRDSWEKLFF. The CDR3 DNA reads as TGTGCCAGCAGCAACTCTCGGGACAGCTGGGAAAAACTGTTTTTT.

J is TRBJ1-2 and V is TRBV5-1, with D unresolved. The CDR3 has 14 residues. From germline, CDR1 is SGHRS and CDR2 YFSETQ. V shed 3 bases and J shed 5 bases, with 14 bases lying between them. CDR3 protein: CASSSGPGRYGYTF. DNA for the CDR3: TGCGCCAGCAGCTCGGGTCCTGGGAGGTATGGCTACACCTTC.

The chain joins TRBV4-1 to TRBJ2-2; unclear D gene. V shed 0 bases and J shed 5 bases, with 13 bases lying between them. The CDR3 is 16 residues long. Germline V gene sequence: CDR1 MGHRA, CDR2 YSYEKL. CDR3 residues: CASSQDTVAWTGELFF. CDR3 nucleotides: TGCGCCAGCAGCCAAGACACCGTGGCATGGACCGGGGAGCTGTTTTTT.

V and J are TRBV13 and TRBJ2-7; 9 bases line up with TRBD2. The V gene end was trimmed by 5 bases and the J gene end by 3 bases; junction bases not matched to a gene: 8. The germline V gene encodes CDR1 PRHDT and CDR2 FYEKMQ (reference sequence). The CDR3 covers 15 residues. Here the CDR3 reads CASSPAGRGGYEQYF. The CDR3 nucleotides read TGTGCCAGCAGCCCGGCGGGGCGGGGGGGCTACGAGCAGTACTTC.

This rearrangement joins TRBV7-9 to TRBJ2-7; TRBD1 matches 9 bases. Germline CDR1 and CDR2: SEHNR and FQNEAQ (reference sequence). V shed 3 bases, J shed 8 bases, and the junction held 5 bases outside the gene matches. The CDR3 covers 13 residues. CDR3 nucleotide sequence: TGTGCCAGCAGCTTGGACAGGGGAGCTAAGCAGTACTTC. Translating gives CASSLDRGAKQYF.

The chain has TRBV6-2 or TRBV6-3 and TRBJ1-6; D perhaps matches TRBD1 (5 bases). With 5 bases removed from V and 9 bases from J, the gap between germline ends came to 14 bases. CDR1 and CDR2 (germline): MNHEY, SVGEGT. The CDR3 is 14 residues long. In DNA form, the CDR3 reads TGTGCCAGCAGTCCCGGGGGTGGAGGTTCACCCCTCCACTTT. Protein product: CASSPGGGGSPLHF.

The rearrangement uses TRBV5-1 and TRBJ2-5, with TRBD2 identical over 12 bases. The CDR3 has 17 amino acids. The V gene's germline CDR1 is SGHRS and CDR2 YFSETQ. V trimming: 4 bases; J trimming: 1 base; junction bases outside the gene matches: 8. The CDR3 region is CASSAEPGLAGQETQYF. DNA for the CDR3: TGCGCCAGCAGCGCAGAACCGGGACTAGCGGGCCAAGAGACCCAGTACTTC.

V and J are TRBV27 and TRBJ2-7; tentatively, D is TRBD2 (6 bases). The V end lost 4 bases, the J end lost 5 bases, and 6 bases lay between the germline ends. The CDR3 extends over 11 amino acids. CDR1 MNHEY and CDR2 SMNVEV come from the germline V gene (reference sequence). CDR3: CASSSGDEQYF. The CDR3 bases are TGTGCCAGCAGTTCGGGGGACGAGCAGTACTTC.

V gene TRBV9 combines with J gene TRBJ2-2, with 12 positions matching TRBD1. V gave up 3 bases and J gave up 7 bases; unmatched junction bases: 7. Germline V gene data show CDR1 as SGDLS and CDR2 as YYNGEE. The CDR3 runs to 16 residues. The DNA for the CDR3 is TGTGCCAGCAGCGCGGGACAGGGGGCGCGAATCGGGGAGCTGTTTTTT. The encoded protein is CASSAGQGARIGELFF.

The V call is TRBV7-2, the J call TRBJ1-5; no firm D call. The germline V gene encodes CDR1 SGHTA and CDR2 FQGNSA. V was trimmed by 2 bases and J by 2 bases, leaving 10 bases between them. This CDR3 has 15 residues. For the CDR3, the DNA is TGTGCCAGCAGCTTATCAGGTTACGGCAATCAGCCCCAGCATTTT. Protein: CASSLSGYGNQPQHF.

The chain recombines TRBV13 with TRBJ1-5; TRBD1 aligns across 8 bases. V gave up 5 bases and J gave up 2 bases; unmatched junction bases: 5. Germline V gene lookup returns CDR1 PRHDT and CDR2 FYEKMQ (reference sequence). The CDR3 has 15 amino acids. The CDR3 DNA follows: TGTGCCAGCAGCGCAGGGGGCTCGGGCAATCAGCCCCAGCATTTT. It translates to CASSAGGSGNQPQHF.

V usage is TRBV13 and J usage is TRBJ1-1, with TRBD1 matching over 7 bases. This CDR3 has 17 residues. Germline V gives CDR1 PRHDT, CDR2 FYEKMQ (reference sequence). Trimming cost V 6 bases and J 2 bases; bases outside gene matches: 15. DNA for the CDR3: TGTGCCAGCAGATCTAAATCCGGACAGGACCAAAACACTGAAGCTTTCTTT. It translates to CASRSKSGQDQNTEAFF.

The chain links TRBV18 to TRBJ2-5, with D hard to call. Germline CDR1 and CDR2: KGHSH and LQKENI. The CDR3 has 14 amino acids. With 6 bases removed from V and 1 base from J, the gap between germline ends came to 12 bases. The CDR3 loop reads CASSPTAGQETQYF. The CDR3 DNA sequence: TGTGCCAGCTCCCCCACGGCAGGCCAAGAGACCCAGTACTTC.

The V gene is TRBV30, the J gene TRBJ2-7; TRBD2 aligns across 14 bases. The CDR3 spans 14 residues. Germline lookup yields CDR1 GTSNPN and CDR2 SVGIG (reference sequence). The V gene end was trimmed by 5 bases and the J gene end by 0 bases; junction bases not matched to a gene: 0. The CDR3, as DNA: TGTGCCTGGGGACTAGCGGGGGGCTCCTACGAGCAGTACTTC. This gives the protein CAWGLAGGSYEQYF.

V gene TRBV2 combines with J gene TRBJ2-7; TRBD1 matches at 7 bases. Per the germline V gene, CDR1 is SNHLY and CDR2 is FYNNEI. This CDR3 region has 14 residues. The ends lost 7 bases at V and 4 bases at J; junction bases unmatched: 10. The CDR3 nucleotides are TGTGCCAGCAATGATCGGACAGGAGTTTACGAGCAGTACTTC. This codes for CASNDRTGVYEQYF.

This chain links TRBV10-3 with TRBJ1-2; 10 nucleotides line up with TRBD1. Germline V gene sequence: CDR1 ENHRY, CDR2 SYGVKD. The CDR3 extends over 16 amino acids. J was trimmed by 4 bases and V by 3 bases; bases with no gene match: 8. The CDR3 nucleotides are TGTGCCATCAGTGACGGAGGGGACAGGGGAGTCTATGGCTACACCTTC. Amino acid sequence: CAISDGGDRGVYGYTF.

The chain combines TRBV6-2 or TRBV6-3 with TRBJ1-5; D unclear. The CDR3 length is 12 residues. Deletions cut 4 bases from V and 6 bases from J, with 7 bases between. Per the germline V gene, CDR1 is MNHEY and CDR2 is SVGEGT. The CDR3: CASSSGGQPQHF. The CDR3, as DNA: TGTGCCAGCAGTTCCGGCGGTCAGCCCCAGCATTTT.